The 15 T cell receptor beta chains presented below share a single source sample, sequenced in a study of cytomegalovirus exposure and HLA in healthy donors. The study ran its PCR with 60 Vbeta and 13 Jbeta primers. Sequencing used immunoSEQ multiplex PCR; TCRdb keeps in-frame clones, though not all of them. The data show over 85,000 clones, just over 65% seen once. Sequencing was performed on PBMCs. Source of these receptors: a man in his thirties or forties in good health and CMV-seronegative.

The chain couples TRBV28 to TRBJ2-2, with D possibly being TRBD1 (5 bases). This CDR3 spans 15 amino acids. The germline gives CDR1 MDHEN, CDR2 SYDVKM. Trimming took 6 bases from V and 2 from J, leaving 13 bases between them. DNA of the CDR3: TGTGCCAGCAGGGTAGGGGCCGTCAACACCGGGGAGCTGTTTTTT. This translates into CASRVGAVNTGELFF. Combining the CDR3 with reference TRBV28 and TRBJ2-2 gives the whole variable domain DVKVTQSSRYLVKRTGEKVFLECVQDMDHENMFWYRQDPGLGLRLIYFSYDVKMKEKGDIPEGYSVSREKKERFSLILESASTNQTSMYLCASRVGAVNTGELFFGEGSRLTVL.

This chain links TRBV5-4 with TRBJ2-7, with D maybe TRBD2 (6 bases). The CDR3 consists of 13 residues. Trimming cost V 1 base and J 5 bases, with 10 bases left between them. From germline, CDR1 is SGHNT and CDR2 YYREEE (reference sequence). The CDR3 loop reads CASSLTSIHEQYF. CDR3 sequence (DNA): TGTGCCAGCAGCTTGACTAGCATCCACGAGCAGTACTTC.

The chain uses TRBV19 and TRBJ2-7; 7 bases match TRBD1. This CDR3 is built from 15 residues. Germline-derived CDR1 and CDR2 are LNHDA and SQIVND (reference sequence). Unmatched junction bases numbered 5, after V lost 3 bases and J lost 0 bases. The CDR3 sequence: CASSMSDRISYEQYF. The CDR3, as DNA: TGTGCCAGTAGTATGTCGGACAGGATCTCCTACGAGCAGTACTTC.

The rearrangement joins TRBV19 to TRBJ2-3; possible D gene TRBD1, 5 bases. The germline gives CDR1 LNHDA, CDR2 SQIVND (reference sequence). V gave up 3 bases and J gave up 0 bases, with 19 bases separating them. This CDR3 has 18 residues. This chain's CDR3 is CASSIGVVRKGSTDTQYF. In DNA, the CDR3 is TGTGCCAGTAGTATTGGGGTCGTCCGAAAGGGGAGCACAGATACGCAGTATTTT.

The rearrangement joins TRBV27 to TRBJ2-1; unclear D gene. The CDR3 spans 14 residues. CDR1 and CDR2 (germline): MNHEY, SMNVEV (reference sequence). The V end was cut by 5 bases, the J end by 0 bases, with 8 bases between. The CDR3 protein is CASSLGSSYNEQFF. The CDR3 DNA reads TGTGCCAGCAGTCTAGGAAGCTCCTACAATGAGCAGTTCTTC.

A note on this clone: At one end, the junction sequence differs from germline, possibly due to a read error. The chain recombines TRBV5-6 with TRBJ1-5, with D possibly being TRBD1 (5 bases). The CDR3 extends over 13 amino acids. In germline, CDR1 is SGHDT, CDR2 YYEEEE. CDR3 in DNA: TGTGTCAGCAGCTCGGGGGGCAATCAGCCCCAGCATTTT. This translates into CVSSSGGNQPQHF.

The chain has TRBV20-1 and TRBJ2-2; D is ambiguous. Germline V gives CDR1 DFQATT, CDR2 SNEGSKA (reference sequence). V lost 6 bases to trimming and J lost 5 bases, with 7 bases between them. CDR3 length equals 11 residues. CDR3 nucleotides: TGCAGTGCCACCCTAACCGGGGAGCTGTTTTTT. Its protein is CSATLTGELFF.

The V gene is TRBV28, the J gene TRBJ2-7, with D unclear. CDR1 is MDHEN and CDR2 is SYDVKM in the germline V gene. V shed 2 bases and J shed 6 bases, with 11 bases lying between them. The CDR3 extends over 13 amino acids. This CDR3 is CASSLKAGAEQYF. Written as DNA, the CDR3 is TGTGCCAGCAGTTTAAAGGCAGGTGCCGAGCAGTACTTC.

The chain couples TRBV29-1 to TRBJ2-3, with 14 bases fitting TRBD2. The V and J ends lost 3 bases and 1 base, in that order; junction bases with no gene match: 9. CDR1 is SQVTM and CDR2 is ANQGSEA in the germline V gene. CDR3 length equals 18 residues. CDR3 bases: TGCAGCGTTGAGGGACTAGCGGGAGTGGTAGCTGGCACAGATACGCAGTATTTT. It is translated as CSVEGLAGVVAGTDTQYF.

The chain links TRBV7-2 to TRBJ2-1; 10 bases map to TRBD2. This CDR3 region has 16 residues. CDR1 and CDR2 from the germline V gene are SGHTA and FQGNSA. The V segment lost 1 base and the J segment 10 bases; nucleotides outside the gene matches: 10. The CDR3 coding sequence is TGTGCCAGCAGCTTAGTGGCCAGCGGGGGGGCAGGGGAGCAGTTCTTC. This translates into CASSLVASGGAGEQFF.

The rearrangement joins TRBV13 to TRBJ2-2; 8 nucleotides align to TRBD2. Unmatched junction bases numbered 9, after V lost 5 bases and J lost 4 bases. From germline, CDR1 is PRHDT and CDR2 FYEKMQ (reference sequence). This CDR3 has 16 residues. In DNA, the CDR3 is TGTGCCAGCAGCGCCAGTTTCCTAGCGGGCACCGGGGAGCTGTTTTTT. Encoded protein: CASSASFLAGTGELFF.

The rearrangement links TRBV29-1 to TRBJ1-2; possibly TRBD1 for D (5 bases). The CDR3 contains 15 residues. Germline V gene lookup returns CDR1 SQVTM and CDR2 ANQGSEA. V shed 6 bases and J shed 6 bases, with 23 bases lying between them. The DNA for the CDR3 is TGCAGCGTCCTCGGCCAGTACCAGGGCATCGATGGCTACACCTTC. Translated, it gives CSVLGQYQGIDGYTF. Supplemented by reference TRBV29-1 and TRBJ1-2, the full variable domain reads SAVISQKPSRDICQRGTSLTIQCQVDSQVTMMFWYRQQPGQSLTLIATANQGSEATYESGFVIDKFPISRPNLTFSTLTVSNMSPEDSSIYLCSVLGQYQGIDGYTFGSGTRLTVV.

The genes are TRBV6-6 and TRBJ1-1, with D tentatively TRBD1 (5 bases). Germline CDR1 reads MNHNY; CDR2 reads SVGAGI (reference sequence). Between the trimmed V and J ends, which lost 4 bases and 2 bases, there was a span of 17 bases. The CDR3 length is 16 residues. CDR3 protein: CASSWGPATVNTEAFF. CDR3 in DNA: TGTGCCAGCAGTTGGGGCCCGGCGACAGTTAACACTGAAGCTTTCTTT.

This chain connects TRBV28 to TRBJ2-2; 9 bases fit TRBD2. Germline V gene lookup returns CDR1 MDHEN and CDR2 SYDVKM. V shed 7 bases, J shed 5 bases, and the junction held 8 bases outside the gene matches. This CDR3 is built from 15 residues. The DNA of the CDR3 is TGTGCCAGCACCGCGGGAGGGCGGGAAACCGGGGAGCTGTTTTTT. Encoded protein: CASTAGGRETGELFF.

This rearrangement joins TRBV7-9 to TRBJ2-3; 7 bases align to TRBD2. Germline V gene lookup returns CDR1 SEHNR and CDR2 FQNEAQ (reference sequence). Germline trimming cut 5 bases from V and 0 bases from J; bases unmatched to any gene: 5. The length of the CDR3 is 15 residues. CDR3 protein: CASSLQAGSTDTQYF. CDR3 in DNA: TGTGCCAGCAGCCTACAAGCGGGGAGCACAGATACGCAGTATTTT.